This T cell receptor beta chain comes out of a study of blood T cells in healthy people across ages. Whole-study findings and limits: Leaving the PBMCs unsorted stopped any conclusive comparison of naive versus antigen-experienced cells. Lack of knowledge of donor CMV status possibly confounded expanded clonotype changes. A strong correlation between TCR beta diversity and naive T cell percentage was seen.

The V end lost 4 bases, the J end lost 6 bases, and 10 bases lay between the germline ends. The CDR3 loop spans 12 amino acids. In germline, CDR1 is DFQATT, CDR2 SNEGSKA (reference sequence). Concerning this clonotype: Its antigen is as yet unknown.

Combining a sample-barcoded 5' primer with a J-beta primer mix, a second PCR ran for about 6 to 12 cycles. Each CDR3 protein is one row after TCRdb ran MiXCR on the 5' RACE reads. Of 1.2 million to 1.5 million distinct CDR3 sequences in the sample, 45% to 70% were seen once. Samples each yielded at least 6 micrograms of total RNA. The TCR sequence derives from a man younger than 35 in good health. The V call is TRBV20-1, the J call TRBJ1-3; D gene unclear. The sequencing sample was made of blood. The CDR3 here is CSAIVLENTIYF. CDR3 coding DNA: TGCAGTGCTATTGTATTGGAAAACACCATATATTTT.